This T cell receptor beta chain came from a study of post-analysis software for immune sequencing data. Notes on the study in general: In patients, TRBV5-6, TRBV5-1 and TRBV20-1 belonged to roughly 5 TRBV segments found more frequently than in controls. Samples prepared in the same batch strongly co-clustered by F measure. Normalized Chao1 diversity in multiple sclerosis patients fell significantly below that of controls.

With regard to this clonotype: Its antigen is not identified.

TCR beta libraries were prepared from cDNA with unique molecular identifiers. TCRdb called the PCR reads again in MiXCR, with one record for every CDR3 protein. The repertoire holds roughly 580,000 distinct CDR3 sequences, with roughly 47% as singletons. The CDR3 sequence is 21 residues long. Trimming at V came to 4 bases and at J to 1 base, leaving 20 bases not matched to a gene. Germline CDR1 SGHAT, CDR2 FQNNGV. This chain uses TRBV11-2 with TRBJ2-4; 9 bases align to TRBD1. Material for sequencing was blood. This TCR was recovered from a girl under 18 with multiple sclerosis. This chain's CDR3 is CASSSLRTGAISSLAKNIQYF. The CDR3 bases are TGTGCCAGCAGCTCTCTCAGGACAGGGGCCATCTCTTCCCTGGCCAAAAACATTCAGTACTTC.